The clone carrying this T cell receptor (beta chain) has only one observation. What it binds is not known. TCRdb keeps only in-frame clones here, not all; method: immunoSEQ multiplex PCR. The sample shows about 150,000 clones, nearly 90% of them seen only once. This CDR3 is 13 amino acids long. Germline CDR1 is SGHRS and CDR2 is YFSETQ. V dropped 0 bases and J dropped 5 bases, with 6 bases sitting between them. This sample stems from a study of T cell responses to AZD1222 COVID-19 vaccine. The study, taken as a whole, reports: Unmutated variant regions are reportedly targeted by nearly half of spike-specific TCRs. Regions 160-218 and 743-854 held dominance among vaccine-associated CD4 TCRs, which spanned spike.

The sequencing here drew on peripheral blood, taken on day 0 of AZD1222 vaccination. The TCR sequence derives from an adult in good health. This chain links TRBV5-1 with TRBJ1-5, with D possibly TRBD1 on 5 matching bases. CDR3 nucleotide sequence: TGCGCCAGCAGCTTGGCCAGGGATCAGCCCCAGCATTTT. Its protein product is CASSLARDQPQHF.